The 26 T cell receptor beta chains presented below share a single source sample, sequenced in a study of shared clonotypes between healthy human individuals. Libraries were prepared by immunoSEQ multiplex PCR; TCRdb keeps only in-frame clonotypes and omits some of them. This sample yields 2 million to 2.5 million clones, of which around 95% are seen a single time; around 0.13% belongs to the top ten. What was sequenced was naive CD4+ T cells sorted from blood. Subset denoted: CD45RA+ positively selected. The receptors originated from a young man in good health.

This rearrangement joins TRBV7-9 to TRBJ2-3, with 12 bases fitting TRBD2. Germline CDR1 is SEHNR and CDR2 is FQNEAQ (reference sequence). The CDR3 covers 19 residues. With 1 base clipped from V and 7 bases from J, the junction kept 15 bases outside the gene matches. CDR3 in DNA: TGTGCCAGCAGCTTAGGCTTTCGGACTAGCGGGAACGATGAGAATACGCAGTATTTT. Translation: CASSLGFRTSGNDENTQYF.

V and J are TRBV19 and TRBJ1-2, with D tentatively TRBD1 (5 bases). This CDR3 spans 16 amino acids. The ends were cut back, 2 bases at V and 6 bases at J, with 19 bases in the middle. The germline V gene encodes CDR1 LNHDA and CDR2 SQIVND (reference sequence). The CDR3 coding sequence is TGTGCCAGTAGTATACGATCCACATCTCTAGGGGATGGCTACACCTTC. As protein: CASSIRSTSLGDGYTF.

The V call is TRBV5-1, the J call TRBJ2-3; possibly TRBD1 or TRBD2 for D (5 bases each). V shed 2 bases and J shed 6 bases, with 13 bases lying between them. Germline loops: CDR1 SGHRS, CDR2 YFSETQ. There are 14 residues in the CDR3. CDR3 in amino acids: CASSFASGTDTQYF. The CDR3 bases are TGCGCCAGCAGCTTCGCCTCTGGGACCGATACGCAGTATTTT.

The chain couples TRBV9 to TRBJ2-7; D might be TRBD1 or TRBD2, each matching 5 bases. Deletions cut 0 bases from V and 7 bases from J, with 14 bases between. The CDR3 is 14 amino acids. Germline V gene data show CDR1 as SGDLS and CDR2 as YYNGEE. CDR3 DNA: TGTGCCAGCAGCGTAGCGGGGACCCCTTCTGAGCAGTACTTC. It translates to CASSVAGTPSEQYF.

The CDR3 here is CASSDRRGQPNQPQHF. DNA of the CDR3: TGTGCCAGCAGTGACCGACGGGGACAACCCAATCAGCCCCAGCATTTT. The chain combines TRBV6-1 with TRBJ1-5; the D gene is possibly TRBD1 (6 bases). This CDR3 spans 16 amino acids. From germline, CDR1 is MNHNS and CDR2 SASEGT. The V end was cut by 3 bases, the J end by 3 bases, with 15 bases between.

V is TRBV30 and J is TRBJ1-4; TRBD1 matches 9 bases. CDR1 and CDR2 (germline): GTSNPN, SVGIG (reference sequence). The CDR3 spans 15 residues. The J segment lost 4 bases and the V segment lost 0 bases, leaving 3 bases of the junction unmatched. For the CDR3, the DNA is TGTGCCTGGAGTGTAGGGACAGGGTTTAATGAAAAACTGTTTTTT. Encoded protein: CAWSVGTGFNEKLFF.

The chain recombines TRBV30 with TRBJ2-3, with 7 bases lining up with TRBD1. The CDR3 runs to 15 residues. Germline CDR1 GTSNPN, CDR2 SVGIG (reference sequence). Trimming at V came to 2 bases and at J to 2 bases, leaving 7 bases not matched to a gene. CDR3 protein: CAWSTQGTDTDTQYF. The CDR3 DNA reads TGTGCCTGGAGTACACAGGGGACAGACACAGATACGCAGTATTTT. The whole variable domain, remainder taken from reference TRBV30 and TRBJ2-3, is SQTIHQWPATLVQPVGSPLSLECTVEGTSNPNLYWYRQAAGRGLQLLFYSVGIGQISSEVPQNLSASRPQDRQFILSSKKLLLSDSGFYLCAWSTQGTDTDTQYFGPGTRLTVL.

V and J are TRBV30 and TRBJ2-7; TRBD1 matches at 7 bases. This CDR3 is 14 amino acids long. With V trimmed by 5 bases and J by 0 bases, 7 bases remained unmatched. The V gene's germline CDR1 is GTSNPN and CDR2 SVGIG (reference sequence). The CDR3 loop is CAWATGTVSYEQYF. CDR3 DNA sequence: TGTGCCTGGGCAACCGGGACAGTCTCCTACGAGCAGTACTTC.

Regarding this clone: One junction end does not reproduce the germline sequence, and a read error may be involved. CDR3 sequence (DNA): TGCAGCGTTCAACAGGGGCTCTTT. Translated, it gives CSVQQGLF. This chain connects TRBV29-1 to TRBJ1-1, with 7 nucleotides matching TRBD1. The CDR3 length is 8 residues. The germline V gene has CDR1 SQVTM and CDR2 ANQGSEA.

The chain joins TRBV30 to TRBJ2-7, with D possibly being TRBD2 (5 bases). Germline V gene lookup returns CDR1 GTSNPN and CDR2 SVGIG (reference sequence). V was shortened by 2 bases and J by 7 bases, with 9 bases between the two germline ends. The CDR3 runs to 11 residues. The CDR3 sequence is CAWSRSGEQYF. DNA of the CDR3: TGTGCCTGGAGTCGATCGGGGGAGCAGTACTTC.

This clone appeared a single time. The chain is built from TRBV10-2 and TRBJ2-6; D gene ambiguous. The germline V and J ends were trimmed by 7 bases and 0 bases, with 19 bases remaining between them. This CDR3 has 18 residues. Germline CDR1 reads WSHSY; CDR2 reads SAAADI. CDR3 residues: CASTPDEIPNSGANVLTF. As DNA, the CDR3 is TGCGCCAGCACTCCGGACGAGATCCCCAACTCTGGGGCCAACGTCCTGACTTTC.

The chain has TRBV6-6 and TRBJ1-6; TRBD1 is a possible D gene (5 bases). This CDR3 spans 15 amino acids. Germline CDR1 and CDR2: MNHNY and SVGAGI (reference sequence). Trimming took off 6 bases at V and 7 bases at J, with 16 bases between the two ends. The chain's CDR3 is CASRQVQGYNSPLHF. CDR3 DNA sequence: TGTGCCAGCAGGCAAGTCCAGGGATACAATTCACCCCTCCACTTT.

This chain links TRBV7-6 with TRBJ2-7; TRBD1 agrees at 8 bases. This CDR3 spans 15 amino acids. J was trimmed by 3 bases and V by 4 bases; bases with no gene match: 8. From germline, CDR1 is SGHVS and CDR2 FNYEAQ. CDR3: CASSSGTGGGYEQYF. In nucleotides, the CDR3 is TGTGCCAGCAGCTCGGGGACAGGCGGCGGCTACGAGCAGTACTTC.

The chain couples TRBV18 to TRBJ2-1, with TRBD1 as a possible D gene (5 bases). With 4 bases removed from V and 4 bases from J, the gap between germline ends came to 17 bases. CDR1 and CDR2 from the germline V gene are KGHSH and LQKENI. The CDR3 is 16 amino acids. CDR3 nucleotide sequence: TGTGCCAGCTCACAGACCAGGGTTGAGCGATACAATGAGCAGTTCTTC. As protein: CASSQTRVERYNEQFF.

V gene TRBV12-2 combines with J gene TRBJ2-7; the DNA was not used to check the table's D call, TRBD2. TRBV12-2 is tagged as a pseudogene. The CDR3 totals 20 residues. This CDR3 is CASRLEHRDTILAGVEEQYF. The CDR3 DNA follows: TGTGCAAGTCGCTTAGAGCACCGGGACACAATTTTAGCGGGAGTTGAAGAGCAGTACTTC.

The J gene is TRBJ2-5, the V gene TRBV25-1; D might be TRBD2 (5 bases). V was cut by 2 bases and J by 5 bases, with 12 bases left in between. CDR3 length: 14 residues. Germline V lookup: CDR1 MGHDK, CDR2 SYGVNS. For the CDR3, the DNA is TGTGCCAGCAGTGAAGCGGGTTTTAGGGAGACCCAGTACTTC. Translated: CASSEAGFRETQYF.

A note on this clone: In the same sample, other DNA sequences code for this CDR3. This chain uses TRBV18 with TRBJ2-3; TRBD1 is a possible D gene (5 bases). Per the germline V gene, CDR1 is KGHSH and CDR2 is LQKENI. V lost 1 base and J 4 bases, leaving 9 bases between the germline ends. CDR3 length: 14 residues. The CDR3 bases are TGTGCCAGCTCACCACTTAGGGGTGCAGATACGCAGTATTTT. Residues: CASSPLRGADTQYF. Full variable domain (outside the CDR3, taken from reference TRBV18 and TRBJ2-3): NAGVMQNPRHLVRRRGQEARLRCSPMKGHSHVYWYRQLPEEGLKFMVYLQKENIIDESGMPKERFSAEFPKEGPSILRIQQVVRGDSAAYFCASSPLRGADTQYFGPGTRLTVL.

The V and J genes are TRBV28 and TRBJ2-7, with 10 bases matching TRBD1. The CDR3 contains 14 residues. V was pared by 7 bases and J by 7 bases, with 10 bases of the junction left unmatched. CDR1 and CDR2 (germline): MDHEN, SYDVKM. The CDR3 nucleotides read TGTGCCAGCACCCTTACCGGGACAGGGGAAGAGCAGTACTTC. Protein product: CASTLTGTGEEQYF. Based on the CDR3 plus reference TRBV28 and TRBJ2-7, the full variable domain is DVKVTQSSRYLVKRTGEKVFLECVQDMDHENMFWYRQDPGLGLRLIYFSYDVKMKEKGDIPEGYSVSREKKERFSLILESASTNQTSMYLCASTLTGTGEEQYFGPGTRLTVT.

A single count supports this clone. This chain's CDR3 is CASARTSGRAGDNEQFF. CDR3 coding DNA: TGTGCCAGCGCCCGGACTAGCGGGAGGGCGGGGGACAATGAGCAGTTCTTC. The rearrangement joins TRBV27 to TRBJ2-1; 15 bases are shared with TRBD2. CDR1 is MNHEY, CDR2 SMNVEV, per germline (reference sequence). V shed 8 bases, J shed 5 bases, and the junction held 10 bases outside the gene matches. The CDR3 has 17 residues.

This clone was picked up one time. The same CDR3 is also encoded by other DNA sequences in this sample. The DNA of the CDR3 is TGTGCCAGCAGTGGCACAGGGGGGCAGCCCCAGCATTTT. Its translation is CASSGTGGQPQHF. The chain joins TRBV2 to TRBJ1-5; 8 positions agree with TRBD1. The CDR3 is 13 residues long. Germline assignment: CDR1 SNHLY and CDR2 FYNNEI. V lost 4 bases and J lost 7; bases outside the gene matches: 3.

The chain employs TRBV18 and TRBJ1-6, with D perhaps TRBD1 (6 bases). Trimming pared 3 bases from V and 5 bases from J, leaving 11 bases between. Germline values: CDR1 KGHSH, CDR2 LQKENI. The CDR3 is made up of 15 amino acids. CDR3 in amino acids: CASSPRTDNNSPLHF. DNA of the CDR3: TGTGCCAGCTCACCTCGGACAGACAATAATTCACCCCTCCACTTT.

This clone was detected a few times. CDR3 in DNA: TGCGCCAGCAGCTTGGGTAATGGCTACACCTTC. It encodes CASSLGNGYTF. The chain recombines TRBV5-1 with TRBJ1-2; D remains ambiguous. The V end was cut by 0 bases, the J end by 6 bases, with 3 bases between. CDR3 length: 11 residues. The germline gives CDR1 SGHRS, CDR2 YFSETQ.

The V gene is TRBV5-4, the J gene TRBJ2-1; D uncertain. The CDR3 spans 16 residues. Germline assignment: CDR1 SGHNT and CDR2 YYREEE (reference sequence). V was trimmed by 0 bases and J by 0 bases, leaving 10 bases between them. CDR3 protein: CASSLEPVSSYNEQFF. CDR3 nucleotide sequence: TGTGCCAGCAGCTTGGAACCAGTGAGCTCCTACAATGAGCAGTTCTTC.

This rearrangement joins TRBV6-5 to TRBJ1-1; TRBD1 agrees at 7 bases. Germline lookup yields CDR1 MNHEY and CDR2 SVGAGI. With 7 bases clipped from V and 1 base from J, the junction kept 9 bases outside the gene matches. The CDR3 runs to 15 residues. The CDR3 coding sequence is TGTGCCAGCATTTCGACAGGGTGGGGGAACACTGAAGCTTTCTTT. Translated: CASISTGWGNTEAFF.

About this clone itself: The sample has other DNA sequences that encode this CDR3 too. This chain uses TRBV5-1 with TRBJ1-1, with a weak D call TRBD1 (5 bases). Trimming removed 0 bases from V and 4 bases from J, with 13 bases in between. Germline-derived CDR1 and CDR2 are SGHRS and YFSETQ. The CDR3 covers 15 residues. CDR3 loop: CASSLVAGPGTEAFF. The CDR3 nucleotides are TGCGCCAGCAGCTTGGTAGCAGGGCCAGGCACTGAAGCTTTCTTT.

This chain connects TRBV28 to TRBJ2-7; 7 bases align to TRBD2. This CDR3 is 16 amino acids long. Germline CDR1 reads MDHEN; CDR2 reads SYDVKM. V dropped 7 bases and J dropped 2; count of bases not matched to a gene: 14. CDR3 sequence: CASTGRDLMGTYEQYF. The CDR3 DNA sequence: TGTGCCAGCACAGGGAGGGACCTTATGGGGACCTACGAGCAGTACTTC.